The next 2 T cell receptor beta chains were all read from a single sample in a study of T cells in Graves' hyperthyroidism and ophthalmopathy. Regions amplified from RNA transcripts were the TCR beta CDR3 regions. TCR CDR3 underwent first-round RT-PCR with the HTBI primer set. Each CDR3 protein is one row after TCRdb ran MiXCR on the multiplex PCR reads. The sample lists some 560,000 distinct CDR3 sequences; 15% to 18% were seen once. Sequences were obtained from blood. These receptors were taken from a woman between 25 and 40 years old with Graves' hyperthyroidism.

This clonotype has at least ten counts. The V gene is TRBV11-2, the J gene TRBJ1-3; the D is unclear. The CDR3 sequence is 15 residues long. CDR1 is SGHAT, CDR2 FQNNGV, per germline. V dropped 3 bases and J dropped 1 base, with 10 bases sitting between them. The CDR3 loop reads CASSLGAGSGNTIYF. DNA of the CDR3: TGTGCCAGCAGCTTGGGAGCGGGGTCTGGAAACACCATATATTTT.

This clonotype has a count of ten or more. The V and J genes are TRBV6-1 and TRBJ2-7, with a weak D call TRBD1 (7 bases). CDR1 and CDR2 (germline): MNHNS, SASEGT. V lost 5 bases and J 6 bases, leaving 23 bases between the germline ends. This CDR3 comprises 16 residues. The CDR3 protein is CASSNPARGVLGEQYF. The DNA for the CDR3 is TGTGCCAGCAGTAATCCCGCCAGGGGGGTGCTCGGCGAGCAGTACTTC.